A selection of T cell receptor beta chains follows, all from one sample in a study of CXCR3-negative and CXCR3-positive naive CD8 T cells. TCRdb reworked the 5' RACE reads into one entry per CDR3 protein, no DNA. The listing contains approximately 59,000 distinct CDR3 sequences. The sequenced sample consisted of naive CXCR3+ CD8+ T cells from blood. These receptors were taken from a human donor in good health. Some clones in this sample may be carry-over from other donors' samples. Both conserved end residues are part of each CDR3.

V gene	J gene	CDR3 protein
TRBV5-1	TRBJ2-7	CASSLAGDGYEQYF
TRBV7-9	TRBJ2-7	CASSLGLDGYEQYF
TRBV27	TRBJ2-7	CASSLLSPGHNSYEQYF
TRBV6-5	TRBJ2-5	CASSTQGYLGETQYF
TRBV6-6	TRBJ2-5	CASTVRSVLETQYF
TRBV10-3	TRBJ2-7	CAITPGLAYEQYF
TRBV5-4	TRBJ2-7	CASSLELYEQYF
TRBV7-9	TRBJ2-1	CAARGALYNEQFF
TRBV11-2	TRBJ2-6	CASSFVVGWEGDEMPSGANVLTF
TRBV14	TRBJ1-4	CASSQIRSGGLFF
TRBV14	TRBJ2-3	CASSQHPPGLKGSDTQYF
TRBV6-2/TRBV6-3	TRBJ2-1	CATKRSGGHNNEQFF
TRBV9	TRBJ2-3	CASSPHLVMSDTQYF
TRBV7-6	TRBJ2-2	CASSFGDSPYATGELFF
TRBV7-9	TRBJ2-7	CASSLFLDRVGPYEQYF
TRBV7-9	TRBJ2-6	CASSSTEVLSGANVLTF
TRBV7-9	TRBJ2-7	CASSPGSGTGGFYEQYF
TRBV7-7	TRBJ2-5	CASSTRTSGRETQYF
TRBV5-6	TRBJ1-1	CASSLNRVSEAFF
TRBV6-5	TRBJ2-1	CASSSLAGGPNEQFF
TRBV7-6	TRBJ2-5	CASSLTYQETQYF
TRBV29-1	TRBJ2-1	CSVDSGTGTYNEQFF
TRBV7-2	TRBJ2-4	CASSSPRSSGNIQYF
TRBV12-3/TRBV12-4	TRBJ2-3	CASSFYLFGQGTDTQYF